This T cell receptor beta chain was identified in a study of chemoradiotherapy in HPV16-positive cancers. Repertoires were sampled repeatedly during chemoradiotherapy. CDR1 is GTSNPN and CDR2 is SVGIG in the germline V gene (reference sequence). This CDR3 has 16 residues. Losses at the gene ends were 0 bases for V and 1 base for J; bases not matched to a gene: 8. TCRdb's copy holds only in-frame clones and misses some; the assay was immunoSEQ multiplex PCR. The sample yields about 8,100 clones, around 64% seen once. This sample was taken from a patient who underwent chemoradiotherapy. This receptor was taken from a human donor with HPV-associated anogenital cancer. This chain connects TRBV30 to TRBJ1-1, with 7 bases lining up with TRBD1. The CDR3 nucleotides read TGTGCCTGGAGTGTGGGGGACAGCTGGGAGAACACTGAAGCTTTCTTT. Translation gives CAWSVGDSWENTEAFF.